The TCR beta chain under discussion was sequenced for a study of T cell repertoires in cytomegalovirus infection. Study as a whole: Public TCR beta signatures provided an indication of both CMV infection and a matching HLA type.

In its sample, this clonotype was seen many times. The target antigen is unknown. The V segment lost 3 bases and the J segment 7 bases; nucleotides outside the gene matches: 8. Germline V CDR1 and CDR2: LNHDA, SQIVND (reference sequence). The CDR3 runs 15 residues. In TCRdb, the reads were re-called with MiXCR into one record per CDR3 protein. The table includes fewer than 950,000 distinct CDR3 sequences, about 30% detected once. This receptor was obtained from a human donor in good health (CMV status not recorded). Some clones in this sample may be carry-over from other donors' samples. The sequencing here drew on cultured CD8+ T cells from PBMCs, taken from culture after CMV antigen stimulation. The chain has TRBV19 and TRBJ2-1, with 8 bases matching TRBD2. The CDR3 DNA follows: TGTGCCAGTAGTATCATGCGGGGGGATTTAAATGAGCAGTTCTTC. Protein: CASSIMRGDLNEQFF.